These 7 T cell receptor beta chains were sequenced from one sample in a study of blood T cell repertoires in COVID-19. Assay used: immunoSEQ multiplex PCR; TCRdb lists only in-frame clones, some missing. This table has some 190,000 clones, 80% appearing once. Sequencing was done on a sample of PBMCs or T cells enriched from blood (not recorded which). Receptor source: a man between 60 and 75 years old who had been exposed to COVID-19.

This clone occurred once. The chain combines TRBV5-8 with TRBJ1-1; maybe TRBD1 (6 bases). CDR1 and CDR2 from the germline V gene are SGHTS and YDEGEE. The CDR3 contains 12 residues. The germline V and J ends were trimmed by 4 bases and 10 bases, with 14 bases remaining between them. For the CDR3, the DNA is TGTGCCAGCAGCCTTCCGGGGGGGCGAGCTTTCTTT. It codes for CASSLPGGRAFF.

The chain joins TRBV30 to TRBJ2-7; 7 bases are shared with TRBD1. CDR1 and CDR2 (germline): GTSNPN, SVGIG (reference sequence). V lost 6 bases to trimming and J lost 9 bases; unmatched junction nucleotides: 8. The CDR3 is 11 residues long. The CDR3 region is CACSEGAVQYF. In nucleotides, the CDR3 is TGTGCCTGCTCCGAGGGGGCCGTGCAGTACTTC.

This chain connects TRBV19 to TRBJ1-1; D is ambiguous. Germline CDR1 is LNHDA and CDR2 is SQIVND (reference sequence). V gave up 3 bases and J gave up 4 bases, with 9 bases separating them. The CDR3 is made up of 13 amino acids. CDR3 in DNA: TGTGCCAGTAGTATCCCGGGGTCCACTGAAGCTTTCTTT. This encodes CASSIPGSTEAFF.

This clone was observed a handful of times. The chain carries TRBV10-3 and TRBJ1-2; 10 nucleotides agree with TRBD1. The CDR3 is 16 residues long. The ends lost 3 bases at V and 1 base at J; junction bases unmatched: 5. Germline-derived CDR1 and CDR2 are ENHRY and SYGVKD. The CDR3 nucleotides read TGTGCCATCAGTGACCCGGGACAGGGGCGTAACTATGGCTACACCTTC. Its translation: CAISDPGQGRNYGYTF.

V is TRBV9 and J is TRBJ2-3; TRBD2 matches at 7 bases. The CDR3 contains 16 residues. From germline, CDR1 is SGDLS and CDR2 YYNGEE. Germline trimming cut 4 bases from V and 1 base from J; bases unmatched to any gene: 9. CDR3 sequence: CASSPMVGGGTDTQYF. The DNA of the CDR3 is TGTGCCAGCAGCCCCATGGTGGGGGGGGGCACAGATACGCAGTATTTT.

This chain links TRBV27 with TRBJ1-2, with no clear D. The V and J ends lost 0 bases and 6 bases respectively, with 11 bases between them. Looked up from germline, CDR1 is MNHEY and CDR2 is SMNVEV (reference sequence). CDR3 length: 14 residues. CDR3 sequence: CASSLSARVDGYTF. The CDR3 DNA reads TGTGCCAGCAGTTTATCGGCGCGGGTGGATGGCTACACCTTC.

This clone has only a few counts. Written as DNA, the CDR3 is TGTGCCACCACGGGACAGGCGTTTCGTAATGAAAAACTGTTTTTT. Amino acid sequence: CATTGQAFRNEKLFF. The chain combines TRBV24-1 with TRBJ1-4; 8 positions agree with TRBD1. Per the germline V gene, CDR1 is KGHDR and CDR2 is SFDVKD. V shed 8 bases and J 4 bases; nucleotides not matched to a gene: 8. CDR3 length: 15 residues.